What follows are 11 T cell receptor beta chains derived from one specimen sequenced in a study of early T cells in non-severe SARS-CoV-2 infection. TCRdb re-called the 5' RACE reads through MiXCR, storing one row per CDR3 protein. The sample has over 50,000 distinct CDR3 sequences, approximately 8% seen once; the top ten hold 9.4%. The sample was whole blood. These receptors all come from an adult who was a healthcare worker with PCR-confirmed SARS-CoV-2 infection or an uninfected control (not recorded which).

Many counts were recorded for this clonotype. The CDR3, as DNA: TGTGCCAGCAGCCGGGACTGGGGCGGGGAGCTGTTTTTT. Encoded protein: CASSRDWGGELFF. The V call is TRBV6-5, the J call TRBJ2-2; D may be TRBD2 (6 bases). CDR3 length: 13 amino acids. Germline V gene data show CDR1 as MNHEY and CDR2 as SVGAGI. V lost 6 bases to trimming and J lost 7 bases, with 12 bases between them.

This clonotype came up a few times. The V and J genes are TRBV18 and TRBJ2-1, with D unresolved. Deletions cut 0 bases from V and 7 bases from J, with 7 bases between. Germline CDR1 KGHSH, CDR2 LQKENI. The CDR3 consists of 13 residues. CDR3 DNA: TGTGCCAGCTCACCACCGATAGAGAATGAGCAGTTCTTC. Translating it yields CASSPPIENEQFF.

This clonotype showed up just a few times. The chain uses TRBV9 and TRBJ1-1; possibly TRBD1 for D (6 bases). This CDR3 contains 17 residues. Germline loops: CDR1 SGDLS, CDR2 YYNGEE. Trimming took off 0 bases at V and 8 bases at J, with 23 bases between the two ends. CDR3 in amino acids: CASSVATTGHRTDEAFF. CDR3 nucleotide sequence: TGTGCCAGCAGCGTAGCTACGACGGGACACCGAACGGACGAAGCTTTCTTT.

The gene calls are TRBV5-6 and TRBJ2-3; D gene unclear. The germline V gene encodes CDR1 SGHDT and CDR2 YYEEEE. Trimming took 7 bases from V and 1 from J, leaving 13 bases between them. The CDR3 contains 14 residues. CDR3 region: CASLWALRTDTQYF. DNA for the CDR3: TGTGCCAGCCTTTGGGCCCTCCGCACAGATACGCAGTATTTT.

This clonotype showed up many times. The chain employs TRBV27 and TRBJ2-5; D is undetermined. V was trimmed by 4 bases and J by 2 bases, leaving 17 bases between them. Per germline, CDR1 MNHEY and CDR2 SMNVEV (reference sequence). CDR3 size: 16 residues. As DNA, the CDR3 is TGTGCCAGCAGTTCCTTCTCTGGGCTTGGGCAAGAGACCCAGTACTTC. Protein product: CASSSFSGLGQETQYF.

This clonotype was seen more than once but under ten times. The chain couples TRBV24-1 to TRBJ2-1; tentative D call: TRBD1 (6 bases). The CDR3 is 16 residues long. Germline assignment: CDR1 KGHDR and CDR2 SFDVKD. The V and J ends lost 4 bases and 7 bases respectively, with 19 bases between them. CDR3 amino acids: CATSDRQALAPNEQFF. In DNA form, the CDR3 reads TGTGCCACCAGTGACAGACAGGCCTTGGCCCCGAATGAGCAGTTCTTC.

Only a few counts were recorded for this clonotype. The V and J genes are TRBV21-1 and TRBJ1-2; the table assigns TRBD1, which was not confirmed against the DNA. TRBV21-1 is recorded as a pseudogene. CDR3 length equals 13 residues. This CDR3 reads CASSERGNYGYTF. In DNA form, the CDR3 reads TGTGCCAGCAGCGAAAGGGGGAACTATGGCTACACCTTC.

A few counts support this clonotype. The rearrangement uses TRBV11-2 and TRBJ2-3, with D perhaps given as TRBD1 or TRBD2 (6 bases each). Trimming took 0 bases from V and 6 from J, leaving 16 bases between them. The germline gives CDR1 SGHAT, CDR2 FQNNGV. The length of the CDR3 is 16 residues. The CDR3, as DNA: TGTGCCAGCAGCTTAGATCTCACGGGGGCAAGTGATACGCAGTATTTT. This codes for CASSLDLTGASDTQYF.

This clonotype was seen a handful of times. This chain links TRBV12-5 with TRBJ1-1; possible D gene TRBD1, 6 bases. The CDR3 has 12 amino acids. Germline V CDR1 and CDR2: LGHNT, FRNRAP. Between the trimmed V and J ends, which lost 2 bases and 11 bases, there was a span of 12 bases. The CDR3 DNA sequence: TGTGCTAGTGGTTTGAAGGGGGGAACGGCTTTCTTT. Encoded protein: CASGLKGGTAFF.

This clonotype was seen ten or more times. The CDR3 coding sequence is TGTGCCAGCAGTTTCGGTGACGGAGAGTTCTATGGCTACACCTTC. Protein: CASSFGDGEFYGYTF. This chain joins TRBV12-3 or TRBV12-4 and TRBJ1-2, with D hard to call. Trimming left V 3 bases short and J 4 bases short, with 15 bases between. The CDR3 is made up of 15 amino acids.

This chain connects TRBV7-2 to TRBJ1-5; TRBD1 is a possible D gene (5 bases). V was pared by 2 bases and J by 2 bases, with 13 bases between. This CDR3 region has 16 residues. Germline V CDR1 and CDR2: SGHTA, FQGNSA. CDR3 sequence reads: CASSLQDSLRNQPQHF. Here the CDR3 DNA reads TGTGCCAGCAGCTTACAAGACAGTCTACGCAATCAGCCCCAGCATTTT.